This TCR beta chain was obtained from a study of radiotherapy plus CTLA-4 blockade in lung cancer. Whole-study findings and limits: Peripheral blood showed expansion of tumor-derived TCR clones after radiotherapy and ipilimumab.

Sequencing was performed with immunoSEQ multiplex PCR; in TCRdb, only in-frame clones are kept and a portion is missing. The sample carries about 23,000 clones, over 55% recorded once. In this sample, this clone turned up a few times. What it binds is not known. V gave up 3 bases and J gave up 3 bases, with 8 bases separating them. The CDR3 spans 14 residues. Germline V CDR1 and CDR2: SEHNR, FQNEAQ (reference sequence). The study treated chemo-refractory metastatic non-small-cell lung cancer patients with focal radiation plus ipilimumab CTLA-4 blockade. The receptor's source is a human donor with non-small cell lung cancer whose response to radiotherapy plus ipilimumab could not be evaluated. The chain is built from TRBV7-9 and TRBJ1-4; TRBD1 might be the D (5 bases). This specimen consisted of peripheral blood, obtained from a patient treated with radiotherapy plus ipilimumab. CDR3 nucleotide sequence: TGTGCCAGCAGCTTCAGGGATCCTAATGAAAAACTGTTTTTT. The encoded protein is CASSFRDPNEKLFF.